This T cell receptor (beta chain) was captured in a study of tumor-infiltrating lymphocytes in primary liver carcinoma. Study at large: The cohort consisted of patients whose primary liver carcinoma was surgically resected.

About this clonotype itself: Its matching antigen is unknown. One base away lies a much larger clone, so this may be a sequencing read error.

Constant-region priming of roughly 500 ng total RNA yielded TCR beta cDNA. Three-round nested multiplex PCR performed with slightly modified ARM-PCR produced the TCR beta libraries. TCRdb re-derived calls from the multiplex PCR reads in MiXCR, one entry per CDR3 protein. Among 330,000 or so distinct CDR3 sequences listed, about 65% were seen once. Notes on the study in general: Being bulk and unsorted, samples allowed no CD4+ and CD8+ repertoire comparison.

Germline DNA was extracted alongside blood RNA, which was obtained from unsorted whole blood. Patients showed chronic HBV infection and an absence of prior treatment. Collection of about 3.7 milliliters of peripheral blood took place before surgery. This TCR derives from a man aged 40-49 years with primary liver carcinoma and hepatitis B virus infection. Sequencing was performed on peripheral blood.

The CDR3 reads CASSQVGGGEAQYF. In DNA form, the CDR3 reads TGCGCCAGCAGCCAAGTGGGAGGGGGAGAGGCCCAGTACTTC. The chain carries TRBV4-3 and TRBJ2-5, with D maybe TRBD2 (7 bases). Germline V gene sequence: CDR1 LGHNA, CDR2 YSLEER. The CDR3 totals 14 residues.